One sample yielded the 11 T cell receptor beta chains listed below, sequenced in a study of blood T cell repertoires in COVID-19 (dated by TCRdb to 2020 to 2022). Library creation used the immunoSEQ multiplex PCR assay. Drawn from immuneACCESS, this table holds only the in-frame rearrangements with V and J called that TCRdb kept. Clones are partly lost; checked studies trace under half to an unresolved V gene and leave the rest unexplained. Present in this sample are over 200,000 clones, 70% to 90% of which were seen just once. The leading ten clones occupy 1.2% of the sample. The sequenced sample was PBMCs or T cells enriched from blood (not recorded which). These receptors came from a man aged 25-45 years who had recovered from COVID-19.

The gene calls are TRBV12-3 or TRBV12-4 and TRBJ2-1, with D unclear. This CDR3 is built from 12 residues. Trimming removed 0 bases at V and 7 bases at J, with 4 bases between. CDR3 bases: TGTGCCAGCAGTTTAGCGTCAAATGAGCAGTTCTTC. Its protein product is CASSLASNEQFF.

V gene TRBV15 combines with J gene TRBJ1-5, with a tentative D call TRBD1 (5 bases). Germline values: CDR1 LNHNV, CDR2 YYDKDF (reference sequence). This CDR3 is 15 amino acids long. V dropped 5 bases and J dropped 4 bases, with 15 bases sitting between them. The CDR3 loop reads CATSPRQILNQPQHF. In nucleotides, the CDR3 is TGTGCCACCAGCCCAAGACAGATCTTAAATCAGCCCCAGCATTTT.

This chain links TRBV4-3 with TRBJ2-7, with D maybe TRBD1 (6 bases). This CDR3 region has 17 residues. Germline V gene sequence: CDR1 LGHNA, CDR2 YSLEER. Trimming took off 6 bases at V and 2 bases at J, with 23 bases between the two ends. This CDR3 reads CASRGTGSRLSPYEQYF. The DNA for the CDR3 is TGCGCCAGCAGGGGTACAGGGAGTAGGTTGTCTCCCTACGAGCAGTACTTC.

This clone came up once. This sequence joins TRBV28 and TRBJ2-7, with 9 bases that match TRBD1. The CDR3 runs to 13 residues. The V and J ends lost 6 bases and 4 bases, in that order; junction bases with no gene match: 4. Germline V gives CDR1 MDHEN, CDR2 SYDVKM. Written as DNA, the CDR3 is TGTGCCAGCAGGGACAGGGGAAGGTACGAGCAGTACTTC. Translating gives CASRDRGRYEQYF.

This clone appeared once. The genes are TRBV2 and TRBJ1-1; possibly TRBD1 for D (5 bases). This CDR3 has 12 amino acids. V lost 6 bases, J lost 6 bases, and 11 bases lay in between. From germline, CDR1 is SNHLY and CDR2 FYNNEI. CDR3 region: CASSRQGSEAFF. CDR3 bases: TGTGCCAGCAGCAGGCAGGGATCTGAAGCTTTCTTT. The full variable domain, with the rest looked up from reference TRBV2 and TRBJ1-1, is EPEVTQTPSHQVTQMGQEVILRCVPISNHLYFYWYRQILGQKVEFLVSFYNNEISEKSEIFDDQFSVERPDGSNFTLKIRSTKLEDSAMYFCASSRQGSEAFFGQGTRLTVV.

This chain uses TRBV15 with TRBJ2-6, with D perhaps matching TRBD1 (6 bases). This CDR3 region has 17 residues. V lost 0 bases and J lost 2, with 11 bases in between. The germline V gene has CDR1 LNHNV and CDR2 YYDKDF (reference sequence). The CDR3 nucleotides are TGTGCCACCAGCAGAGATGGTGAGGGGGCTGGGGCCAACGTCCTGACTTTC. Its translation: CATSRDGEGAGANVLTF. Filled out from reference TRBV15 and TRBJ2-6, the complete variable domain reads DAMVIQNPRYQVTQFGKPVTLSCSQTLNHNVMYWYQQKSSQAPKLLFHYYDKDFNNEADTPDNFQSRRPNTSFCFLDIRSPGLGDTAMYLCATSRDGEGAGANVLTFGAGSRLTVL.

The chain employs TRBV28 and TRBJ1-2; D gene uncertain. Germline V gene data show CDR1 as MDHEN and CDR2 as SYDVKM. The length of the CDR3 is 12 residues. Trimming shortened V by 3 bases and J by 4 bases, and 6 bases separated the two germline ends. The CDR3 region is CASSFGSYGYTF. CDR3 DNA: TGTGCCAGCAGTTTTGGTAGCTATGGCTACACCTTC.

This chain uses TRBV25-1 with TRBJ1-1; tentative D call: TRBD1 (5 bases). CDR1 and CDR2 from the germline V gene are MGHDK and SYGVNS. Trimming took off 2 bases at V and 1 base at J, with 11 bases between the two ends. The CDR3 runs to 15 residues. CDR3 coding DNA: TGTGCCAGCAGTGAAAATCCGCAGGGGAACACTGAAGCTTTCTTT. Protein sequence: CASSENPQGNTEAFF. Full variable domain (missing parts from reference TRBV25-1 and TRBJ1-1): EADIYQTPRYLVIGTGKKITLECSQTMGHDKMYWYQQDPGMELHLIHYSYGVNSTEKGDLSSESTVSRIRTEHFPLTLESARPSHTSQYLCASSENPQGNTEAFFGQGTRLTVV.

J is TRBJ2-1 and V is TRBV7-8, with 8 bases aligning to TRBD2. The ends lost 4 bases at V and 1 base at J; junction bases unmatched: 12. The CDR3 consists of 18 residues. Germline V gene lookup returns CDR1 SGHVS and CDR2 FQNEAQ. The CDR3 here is CASSYSPGGGLSYNEQFF. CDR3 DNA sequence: TGTGCCAGCAGCTACTCACCGGGCGGGGGGTTATCCTACAATGAGCAGTTCTTC.

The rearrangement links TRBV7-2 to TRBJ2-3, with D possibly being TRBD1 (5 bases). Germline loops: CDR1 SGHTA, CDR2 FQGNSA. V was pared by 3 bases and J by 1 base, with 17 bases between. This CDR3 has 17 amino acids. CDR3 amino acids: CASSFKIRGWGTDTQYF. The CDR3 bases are TGTGCCAGCAGCTTCAAAATTAGGGGCTGGGGCACAGATACGCAGTATTTT.

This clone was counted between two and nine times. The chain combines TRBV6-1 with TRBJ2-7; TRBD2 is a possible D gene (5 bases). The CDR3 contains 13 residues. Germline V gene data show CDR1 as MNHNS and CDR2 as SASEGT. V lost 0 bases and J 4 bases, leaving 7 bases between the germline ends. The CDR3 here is CASSEAEVYEQYF. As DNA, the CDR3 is TGTGCCAGCAGTGAAGCGGAGGTGTACGAGCAGTACTTC.